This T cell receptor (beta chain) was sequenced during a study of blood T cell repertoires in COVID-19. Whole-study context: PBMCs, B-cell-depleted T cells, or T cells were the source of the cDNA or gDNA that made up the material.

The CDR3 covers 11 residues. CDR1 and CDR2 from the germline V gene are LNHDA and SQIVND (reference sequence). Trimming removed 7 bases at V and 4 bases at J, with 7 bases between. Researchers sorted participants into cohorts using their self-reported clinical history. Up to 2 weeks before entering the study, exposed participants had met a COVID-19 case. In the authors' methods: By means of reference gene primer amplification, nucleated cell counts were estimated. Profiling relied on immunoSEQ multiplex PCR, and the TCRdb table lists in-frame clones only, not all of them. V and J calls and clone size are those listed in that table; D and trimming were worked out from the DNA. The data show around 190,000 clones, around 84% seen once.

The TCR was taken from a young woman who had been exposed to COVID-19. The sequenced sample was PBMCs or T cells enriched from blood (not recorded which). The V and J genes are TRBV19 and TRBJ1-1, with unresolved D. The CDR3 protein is CASNFGTEAFF. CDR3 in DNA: TGTGCCAGTAACTTTGGCACTGAAGCTTTCTTT.